Listed below are T cell receptor beta chains from one sample, sequenced in a study of T-cell memory formation after mild COVID-19. MiXCR, applied by TCRdb to the 5' RACE reads, yields one record per CDR3 protein. The data contain 300,000 to 400,000 distinct CDR3 sequences, about an eighth of them singletons. The specimen sequenced was PBMCs or a T cell subset sorted from them (not recorded which). The receptors come from a young man who had mild COVID-19 (a few samples of this study predate the infection). Cell type and time point are not known. The CDR3 runs from the conserved cysteine through the conserved F or W. D genes are given only for firm matches. Clone sizes are given selectively: once, few, many, or a class where the clone is expanded.

D: NA
J: TRBJ2-1
V: TRBV7-2
size: NA
CDR3: CASSLIWGVVQGSCCYNEQFF
DNA: TGTGCCAGCAGCTTAATTTGGGGGGTTGTGCAGGGCTCCTGCTGTTACAATGAGCAGTTCTTC

D: NA
J: TRBJ1-2
V: TRBV7-6
size: many
CDR3: CASSLEGYYGYTF
DNA: TGTGCCAGCAGTTTGGAGGGATACTATGGCTACACCTTC

D: NA
J: TRBJ1-6
V: TRBV29-1
size: few
CDR3: CSVAGGSWPNSPLHF
DNA: TGCAGCGTCGCGGGGGGGTCATGGCCCAATTCACCCCTCCACTTT

D: NA
J: TRBJ1-5
V: TRBV2
size: NA
CDR3: CASSTEDVRRQPQHF
DNA: TGTGCCAGCAGTACCGAAGACGTTCGGCGTCAGCCCCAGCATTTT

D: NA
J: TRBJ2-5
V: TRBV20-1
size: NA
CDR3: CSASQLGETQYF
DNA: TGCAGTGCTAGCCAGTTGGGGGAGACCCAGTACTTC

D: NA
J: TRBJ2-1
V: TRBV7-3
size: NA
CDR3: CASSYGPANEQFF
DNA: TGTGCCAGCAGTTACGGGCCCGCCAATGAGCAGTTCTTC

D: NA
J: TRBJ1-1
V: TRBV20-1
size: few
CDR3: CSARQGTEAFF
DNA: TGCAGTGCTAGACAGGGGACTGAAGCTTTCTTT

D: NA
J: TRBJ1-4
V: TRBV11-2
size: many
CDR3: CASSLDREKLFF
DNA: TGTGCCAGCAGCTTAGATCGTGAAAAACTGTTTTTT

D: NA
J: TRBJ1-5
V: TRBV15
size: few
CDR3: CATGGKDNQPQHF
DNA: TGTGCCACCGGAGGGAAGGACAATCAGCCCCAGCATTTT

D: TRBD2
J: TRBJ2-2
V: TRBV9
size: few
CDR3: CASSVGERGVYTGELFF
DNA: TGTGCCAGCAGCGTAGGAGAGCGGGGGGTTTACACCGGGGAGCTGTTTTTT

D: TRBD2
J: TRBJ2-3
V: TRBV19
size: NA
CDR3: CASKPGTSGTDTQYF
DNA: TGTGCCAGTAAGCCCGGGACTAGCGGTACAGATACGCAGTATTTT

D: NA
J: TRBJ2-7
V: TRBV5-6
size: NA
CDR3: CASSLGRMWEQYF
DNA: TGTGCCAGCAGCTTGGGGAGGATGTGGGAGCAGTACTTC

D: NA
J: TRBJ1-5
V: TRBV15
size: NA
CDR3: CATSRDQGARPQHF
DNA: TGTGCCACCAGCAGAGATCAAGGGGCTCGGCCCCAGCATTTT

D: NA
J: TRBJ2-7
V: TRBV3-1
size: NA
CDR3: CASSPYGGGEQYF
DNA: TGTGCCAGCAGCCCTTACGGTGGGGGCGAGCAGTACTTC

D: TRBD2
J: TRBJ2-1
V: TRBV12-3/TRBV12-4
size: NA
CDR3: CASSLRTSGFAYNEQFF
DNA: TGTGCCAGCAGTCTCAGGACTAGCGGATTCGCCTACAATGAGCAGTTCTTC

D: NA
J: TRBJ1-6
V: TRBV7-9
size: many
CDR3: CASSLGGNNSPLHF
DNA: TGTGCCAGCAGCTTGGGAGGCAATAATTCACCCCTCCACTTT

D: TRBD1
J: TRBJ2-1
V: TRBV5-1
size: many
CDR3: CASSRDRAEQFF
DNA: TGCGCCAGCAGCCGGGACAGGGCAGAGCAGTTCTTC

D: NA
J: TRBJ1-2
V: TRBV6-6
size: few
CDR3: CASSYSESNYGYTF
DNA: TGTGCCAGCAGTTACTCTGAGTCTAACTATGGCTACACCTTC

D: NA
J: TRBJ2-4
V: TRBV20-1
size: NA
CDR3: CSAKSYGNLAKNIQYF
DNA: TGCAGTGCTAAAAGTTACGGTAATCTAGCCAAAAACATTCAGTACTTC

D: NA
J: TRBJ2-1
V: TRBV12-3/TRBV12-4
size: NA
CDR3: CASSPPRAGANEQFF
DNA: TGTGCCAGCAGTCCCCCTCGGGCGGGGGCCAATGAGCAGTTCTTC

D: TRBD1
J: TRBJ2-7
V: TRBV12-3/TRBV12-4
size: few
CDR3: CASSLSQGASYEQYF
DNA: TGTGCCAGCAGTTTGTCGCAGGGGGCCTCCTACGAGCAGTACTTC

D: TRBD2
J: TRBJ2-2
V: TRBV5-4
size: many
CDR3: CASSSSGGATGELFF
DNA: TGTGCCAGCAGCTCGAGCGGGGGGGCCACCGGGGAGCTGTTTTTT

D: TRBD1
J: TRBJ1-6
V: TRBV4-1
size: NA
CDR3: CASSHLGQGASGNSPLHF
DNA: TGCGCCAGCAGCCACCTGGGACAGGGGGCCTCGGGGAATTCACCCCTCCACTTT

D: TRBD2
J: TRBJ2-3
V: TRBV4-3
size: few
CDR3: CASSQDGSGGPRTQYF
DNA: TGCGCCAGCAGCCAAGATGGCAGCGGGGGGCCACGAACGCAGTATTTT

D: TRBD2
J: TRBJ2-5
V: TRBV7-2
size: many
CDR3: CASSLLSGSGGPWKTQYF
DNA: TGTGCCAGCAGCTTACTTTCGGGTAGCGGGGGGCCCTGGAAGACCCAGTACTTC

D: NA
J: TRBJ1-1
V: TRBV4-3
size: NA
CDR3: CASSQDRLGLTEAFF
DNA: TGCGCCAGCAGCCAAGATCGACTGGGGCTCACTGAAGCTTTCTTT

D: NA
J: TRBJ1-2
V: TRBV11-2
size: NA
CDR3: CASSPGVYGYTF
DNA: TGTGCCAGCAGCCCAGGGGTCTATGGCTACACCTTC

D: NA
J: TRBJ2-5
V: TRBV6-2/TRBV6-3
size: NA
CDR3: CASSYRQQTQYF
DNA: TGTGCCAGCAGTTACCGTCAGCAGACCCAGTACTTC

D: TRBD1
J: TRBJ1-1
V: TRBV29-1
size: NA
CDR3: CSVPGGAGNTEAFF
DNA: TGCAGCGTCCCAGGGGGCGCGGGGAACACTGAAGCTTTCTTT

D: TRBD1
J: TRBJ1-4
V: TRBV28
size: few
CDR3: CASRSPGQPGEKLFF
DNA: TGTGCCAGCAGGTCTCCGGGACAGCCCGGAGAAAAACTGTTTTTT

D: NA
J: TRBJ2-3
V: TRBV29-1
size: NA
CDR3: CSVVVGSSTDTQYF
DNA: TGCAGCGTTGTTGTCGGGTCTAGCACAGATACGCAGTATTTT

D: NA
J: TRBJ1-1
V: TRBV7-9
size: many
CDR3: CASSSGGGGTEAFF
DNA: TGTGCCAGCAGCTCTGGGGGCGGGGGCACTGAAGCTTTCTTT

D: TRBD1
J: TRBJ2-7
V: TRBV18
size: few
CDR3: CASSLGQGATYEQYF
DNA: TGTGCCAGCTCCCTAGGACAGGGGGCGACCTACGAGCAGTACTTC

D: TRBD2
J: TRBJ2-7
V: TRBV4-1
size: few
CDR3: CASSPTSGGTYEQYF
DNA: TGCGCCAGCAGCCCGACTAGCGGGGGGACCTACGAGCAGTACTTC

D: TRBD2
J: TRBJ2-2
V: TRBV5-1
size: NA
CDR3: CAGRVANTGELFF
DNA: TGCGCCGGGAGGGTCGCGAACACCGGGGAGCTGTTTTTT

D: NA
J: TRBJ2-2
V: TRBV12-3/TRBV12-4
size: NA
CDR3: CASRNRDMNTGELFF
DNA: TGTGCCAGCAGAAACAGGGACATGAACACCGGGGAGCTGTTTTTT

D: TRBD1
J: TRBJ1-1
V: TRBV4-3
size: many
CDR3: CASSRRGQGPEAFF
DNA: TGCGCCAGCAGCCGCCGCGGACAGGGGCCTGAAGCTTTCTTT

D: NA
J: TRBJ2-5
V: TRBV24-1
size: NA
CDR3: CATSDPTGLQETQYF
DNA: TGTGCCACCAGTGATCCAACGGGGTTACAAGAGACCCAGTACTTC

D: NA
J: TRBJ2-2
V: TRBV6-5
size: NA
CDR3: CASSYWRGPNTGELFF
DNA: TGTGCCAGCAGTTACTGGCGGGGGCCGAACACCGGGGAGCTGTTTTTT

D: TRBD1
J: TRBJ1-2
V: TRBV7-6
size: NA
CDR3: CASSIGTGGRNGYTF
DNA: TGTGCCAGCAGCATCGGGACAGGGGGCAGGAACGGCTACACCTTC

D: TRBD1
J: TRBJ1-1
V: TRBV2
size: few
CDR3: CAIGQGLTEAFF
DNA: TGTGCCATAGGACAGGGACTGACTGAAGCTTTCTTT

D: NA
J: TRBJ1-2
V: TRBV15
size: NA
CDR3: CATSRDPAEAGRNISYTF
DNA: TGTGCCACCAGCAGAGATCCCGCGGAGGCAGGGAGGAATATTAGCTACACCTTC

D: NA
J: TRBJ2-1
V: TRBV20-1
size: NA
CDR3: CSARWLEQFF
DNA: TGCAGTGCTAGATGGCTTGAGCAGTTCTTC

D: NA
J: TRBJ2-3
V: TRBV11-2
size: few
CDR3: CASSSPSSTDTQYF
DNA: TGTGCCAGCAGTTCGCCCTCTAGCACAGATACGCAGTATTTT

D: NA
J: TRBJ2-1
V: TRBV11-2
size: few
CDR3: CASSLVGYANEQFF
DNA: TGTGCCAGCAGCTTAGTTGGGTATGCAAATGAGCAGTTCTTC

D: NA
J: TRBJ2-5
V: TRBV3-1
size: NA
CDR3: CASSHPHGAWETQYF
DNA: TGTGCCAGCAGCCATCCTCACGGGGCATGGGAGACCCAGTACTTC

D: NA
J: TRBJ2-1
V: TRBV20-1
size: many
CDR3: CSATPSGRVNEQFF
DNA: TGCAGTGCTACCCCATCCGGCAGGGTCAATGAGCAGTTCTTC

D: NA
J: TRBJ1-5
V: TRBV12-3/TRBV12-4
size: few
CDR3: CASSSYTQPQHF
DNA: TGTGCCAGCAGCTCTTACACCCAGCCCCAGCATTTT

D: NA
J: TRBJ1-1
V: TRBV12-3/TRBV12-4
size: few
CDR3: CASSLASNTEAFF
DNA: TGTGCCAGCAGCCTGGCGTCGAACACTGAAGCTTTCTTT

D: NA
J: TRBJ2-7
V: TRBV7-9
size: NA
CDR3: CASSLILEAEQYF
DNA: TGTGCCAGCAGCTTAATACTTGAAGCCGAGCAGTACTTC

D: TRBD1
J: TRBJ1-5
V: TRBV6-4
size: many
CDR3: CASSEGQRCNQPQHF
DNA: TGTGCCAGCAGTGAGGGACAGAGATGTAATCAGCCCCAGCATTTT

D: NA
J: TRBJ2-3
V: TRBV4-3
size: few
CDR3: CASSQDWWGRDTQYF
DNA: TGCGCCAGCAGCCAAGATTGGTGGGGCCGAGATACGCAGTATTTT

D: NA
J: TRBJ2-7
V: TRBV7-6
size: NA
CDR3: CASSSEAETYEQYF
DNA: TGTGCCAGCAGCTCGGAGGCAGAGACCTACGAGCAGTACTTC

D: NA
J: TRBJ2-3
V: TRBV29-1
size: NA
CDR3: CSVETNGVTLTQYF
DNA: TGCAGCGTGGAGACTAACGGGGTCACCCTTACGCAGTATTTT

D: NA
J: TRBJ1-1
V: TRBV7-9
size: few
CDR3: CASNRDNGEAFF
DNA: TGTGCCAGCAACAGGGACAATGGGGAAGCTTTCTTT

D: NA
J: TRBJ2-5
V: TRBV19
size: few
CDR3: CASRVRGVETQYF
DNA: TGTGCCAGTAGAGTTCGGGGTGTGGAGACCCAGTACTTC

D: NA
J: TRBJ2-2
V: TRBV7-3
size: NA
CDR3: CASSLVSWQLGGELFF
DNA: TGTGCCAGCAGCTTAGTATCATGGCAATTGGGCGGGGAGCTGTTTTTT

D: NA
J: TRBJ2-7
V: TRBV7-2
size: NA
CDR3: CASSFGGSGYF
DNA: TGTGCCAGCAGCTTCGGTGGTAGTGGGTACTTC

D: NA
J: TRBJ1-2
V: TRBV11-2
size: few
CDR3: CASRKSYGYTF
DNA: TGTGCCAGCCGGAAGAGCTATGGCTACACCTTC

D: NA
J: TRBJ2-5
V: TRBV7-2
size: NA
CDR3: CASSANLLQETQYF
DNA: TGTGCCAGCAGCGCTAACCTTCTTCAAGAGACCCAGTACTTC